Listed here is a single TCR beta chain. This entry is derived from a study of blood T cell repertoires in COVID-19. The wider study: Samples representing acute and convalescent COVID-19 were sourced from the United States, Italy and Spain.

The data were produced by immunoSEQ multiplex PCR, yet TCRdb's version contains in-frame clones alone and is incomplete. This sample has approximately 220,000 clones, with 83% found just once. Participant ages covered about 18 to 89 years across approximately 25 US areas. Participants reported their clinical history, and cohort assignment relied on those reports. The sequence was obtained from a woman aged 40 to 55 who had been exposed to COVID-19. Sequenced sample: PBMCs or T cells enriched from blood (not recorded which).

The CDR3 sequence is CAGAPTGTGPGEQYF. The CDR3 DNA reads as TGTGCCGGTGCGCCGACGGGGACAGGGCCAGGTGAGCAGTACTTC. This sequence joins TRBV19 and TRBJ2-7; TRBD1 matches 9 bases. V lost 11 bases, J lost 7 bases, and 18 bases stayed unmatched. This CDR3 contains 15 residues. CDR1 is LNHDA and CDR2 is SQIVND in the germline V gene (reference sequence).